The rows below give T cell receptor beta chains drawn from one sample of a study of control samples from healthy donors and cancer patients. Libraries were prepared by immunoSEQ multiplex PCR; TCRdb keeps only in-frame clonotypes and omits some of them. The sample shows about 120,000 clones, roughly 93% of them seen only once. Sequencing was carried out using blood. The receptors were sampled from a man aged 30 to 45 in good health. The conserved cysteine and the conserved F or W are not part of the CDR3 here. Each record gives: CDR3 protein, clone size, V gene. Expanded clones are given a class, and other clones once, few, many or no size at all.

CDR3aa: SASSGSGSPLH; abundance: NA; v_gene: TRBV20-1
CDR3aa: ASSIDSYSAGDSNQPQH; abundance: NA; v_gene: TRBV19
CDR3aa: ASSPSRDPPTDTQY; abundance: NA; v_gene: TRBV18
CDR3aa: ASSPLPGLTGELF; abundance: NA; v_gene: TRBV7-6
CDR3aa: ASIGGTQY; abundance: NA; v_gene: TRBV2
CDR3aa: ASSPGPLNYGYT; abundance: NA; v_gene: TRBV4-1
CDR3aa: ASSSSGAAGQY; abundance: NA; v_gene: TRBV7-2
CDR3aa: ATSRVVSGGYGYT; abundance: NA; v_gene: TRBV15
CDR3aa: ASSLEGQRRWNYGYT; abundance: NA; v_gene: TRBV5-8
CDR3aa: ASSQVSSPLH; abundance: NA; v_gene: TRBV4-1
CDR3aa: ASIGRGTAEYEQF; abundance: NA; v_gene: TRBV19
CDR3aa: ASSLAPALQNIQY; abundance: NA; v_gene: TRBV5-6
CDR3aa: ASSHWKGGRLQPQH; abundance: NA; v_gene: TRBV23-1
CDR3aa: ASSLQGTGELF; abundance: NA; v_gene: TRBV7-3
CDR3aa: ASSFQGGSGNTIY; abundance: NA; v_gene: TRBV5-1
CDR3aa: SVGGITDMNTEAF; abundance: NA; v_gene: TRBV29-1
CDR3aa: ASSPPGLTGANVLT; abundance: NA; v_gene: TRBV18
CDR3aa: ASSEGTSSTDTQY; abundance: NA; v_gene: TRBV2
CDR3aa: ASSPLRDLLTYTQY; abundance: NA; v_gene: TRBV27
CDR3aa: ASSQQGNPGEQY; abundance: NA; v_gene: TRBV2
CDR3aa: ASSRTGGLNEKLF; abundance: NA; v_gene: TRBV7-2
CDR3aa: ASRWGTESGYT; abundance: NA; v_gene: TRBV5-1
CDR3aa: ASSPGRANTIY; abundance: NA; v_gene: TRBV19
CDR3aa: ASSSGQGAYSNQPQH; abundance: NA; v_gene: TRBV7-6
CDR3aa: ATSDPRPGTNYGYT; abundance: NA; v_gene: TRBV24-1
CDR3aa: ASSSRSGYVRDTQY; abundance: NA; v_gene: TRBV7-2
CDR3aa: ASSLGGSSGNTIY; abundance: once; v_gene: TRBV5-1
CDR3aa: ASSLGTAGAEAF; abundance: NA; v_gene: TRBV5-1
CDR3aa: ASSLEPRGRDGYT; abundance: NA; v_gene: TRBV7-8
CDR3aa: ASSQTWGYYEQF; abundance: NA; v_gene: TRBV9
CDR3aa: ASSLTPGTGYGYT; abundance: NA; v_gene: TRBV19
CDR3aa: ATSDWASGGETQY; abundance: NA; v_gene: TRBV24-1
CDR3aa: ATTRIQGGSYEQY; abundance: NA; v_gene: TRBV6-5
CDR3aa: ASSLSGGETQY; abundance: NA; v_gene: TRBV7-3
CDR3aa: ASSEGQLYGYT; abundance: NA; v_gene: TRBV7-9
CDR3aa: ASRLGGEGTHHSNQPQH; abundance: NA; v_gene: TRBV12-2
CDR3aa: ASRDRGEQY; abundance: NA; v_gene: TRBV12-3/TRBV12-4
CDR3aa: ASSLAGGINEQF; abundance: NA; v_gene: TRBV5-5
CDR3aa: ASSRTGRSTEAF; abundance: NA; v_gene: TRBV3-1/TRBV3-2
CDR3aa: ASSEVIYGGTLSTDTQY; abundance: NA; v_gene: TRBV2
CDR3aa: ASSQQGANEKLF; abundance: NA; v_gene: TRBV5-1
CDR3aa: ATSDFTLAGELF; abundance: NA; v_gene: TRBV24-1
CDR3aa: ASSRRGGAYEQY; abundance: NA; v_gene: TRBV7-2
CDR3aa: ASSSRQATRYGYT; abundance: once; v_gene: TRBV6-1
CDR3aa: ASSLDTSTDTQY; abundance: once; v_gene: TRBV7-6
CDR3aa: ASRESSYEQY; abundance: NA; v_gene: TRBV28
CDR3aa: ASSDYTKGRQGALNTEAF; abundance: NA; v_gene: TRBV6-1
CDR3aa: ASSVVGGALH; abundance: NA; v_gene: TRBV9